This TCR beta chain was identified during a study of blood T cell repertoires in COVID-19 (dated by TCRdb to the early 2020s). With respect to the entire study: The collaborator samples originated in the United States, Italy and Spain and spanned the acute and convalescent phases of COVID-19. HLA class I and class II types, where available, came from metadata supplied by the sample provider rather than from assay-based typing. The repertoires were made available in a free public database intended to serve as a resource for research on the immune response to SARS-CoV-2. Samples came from the ongoing ImmuneRACE study (first 160 participants) plus 1,254 subjects from 6 global collaborators. The sample metadata nearly always contained a de-identified subject ID, COVID-19 status, age in years and sex. The material from the prospective study consisted of cDNA or gDNA derived from T cells, B-cell-depleted T cells, or PBMCs. The dataset comprised deeply sampled blood TCRbeta repertoires from subjects exposed to, actively infected with, or recovered from COVID-19. Broader findings and caveats from the paper: The quantity of clinical and demographic metadata differed by source and by participant and was supplied without curation.

The germline V gene gives CDR1 as ENHRY and CDR2 as SYGVKD. For this chain, trimming is 8 bases at the V end and 2 bases at the J end, and the number of junction bases without a gene match is 4. The CDR3 has 14 amino acids, counting the end cysteine and phenylalanine. The retained sequence is limited to the CDR3, 42 bases, with the frame set at the first base. Collaborating institutions collected whole blood in K2EDTA tubes following their own protocols. Collaborator samples were shipped for TCRbeta analysis as frozen whole blood, isolated PBMCs, or DNA extracted from either sample type. The immunoSEQ Assay, a bias-controlled multiplex PCR, was used to amplify TCRbeta CDR3 regions from genomic DNA. The original methods were these. Nucleated cell counts per sample were estimated from amplification of reference gene primers within the assay. To quantify the absolute abundance of each unique TCRbeta CDR3 rearrangement, sequence reads were collapsed and filtered. For each sample, productive Simpson clonality was calculated by taking the square root of Simpson's diversity index across productive rearrangements. The immuneACCESS repertoire file appears here via TCRdb, limited to in-frame rearrangements. These files lack a portion of the clones; in checked studies, under half of the deficit traces to unresolved V genes, and the cause of the others is not known. V, J and clone size reflect that table, while D and trimming were determined from the DNA. Here the sample has about 200,000 clones; around 85% occur a single time. Of the sample, more than 2.5% falls within the top ten clones.

Details on this clone: The clone's antigen remains unknown. No much larger clone is present one base from it, and per-base qualities are unavailable.

The chain joins TRBV10-3 to TRBJ1-3, with TRBD1 matching 9 junction bases. The specimen was peripheral blood. This clonotype was sampled from a man aged 55-75 years with acute or convalescent COVID-19. The bases are TGTGCCATCGGACAGGGGCAGACTGGAAACACCATATATTTT. The resulting protein is CAIGQGQTGNTIYF.